Listed below are T cell receptor beta chains from one sample, sequenced in a study of T-cell reconstitution after alpha-beta-depleted transplantation in children. TCRdb re-called the PCR reads through MiXCR, storing one row per CDR3 protein. Altogether around 360,000 distinct CDR3 sequences are present, around a tenth being singletons, with the ten largest covering 2.4%. Sequences were derived from PBMCs from the stem cell graft donor, sampled from the stem cell graft. These receptors all come from a human donor who donated a stem cell graft to a child with acute lymphoblastic leukemia. CDR3s include the opening cysteine and the closing phenylalanine or tryptophan. Each record gives: D gene, J gene, clone size, V gene, CDR3 DNA, CDR3 protein. A D gene is named only where the DNA matches it firmly. The size of a clone is reported for some rows only, either as once, few or many, or as a class for expanded clones.

d_call: .; j_call: TRBJ2-7; clone_size: many; v_call: TRBV4-1; cdr3_nt: TGCGCCAGCAGCCAAGAGATCGACGAGCAGTACTTC; cdr3_aa: CASSQEIDEQYF
d_call: TRBD2; j_call: TRBJ2-3; clone_size: .; v_call: TRBV19; cdr3_nt: TGTGCCAGTAAGCCGGGAGGCGACACAGATACGCAGTATTTT; cdr3_aa: CASKPGGDTDTQYF
d_call: TRBD2; j_call: TRBJ2-1; clone_size: many; v_call: TRBV11-2; cdr3_nt: TGTGCCAGCAGCTTCGTAGGATTAGGCGGGAGCCTATCTGGGGAGTTCTTC; cdr3_aa: CASSFVGLGGSLSGEFF
d_call: .; j_call: TRBJ2-7; clone_size: few; v_call: TRBV7-9; cdr3_nt: TGTGCCAGCAGCTTATACTGGCTAAACTACGAGCAGTACTTC; cdr3_aa: CASSLYWLNYEQYF
d_call: TRBD1; j_call: TRBJ1-1; clone_size: many; v_call: TRBV9; cdr3_nt: TGTGCCAGCAGCGCGCGACAGGGGGACACTGAAGCTTTCTTT; cdr3_aa: CASSARQGDTEAFF
d_call: .; j_call: TRBJ2-1; clone_size: many; v_call: TRBV12-3/TRBV12-4; cdr3_nt: TGTGCCAGCAGGAGGGGGACCACCCTCTCCTACAATGAGCAGTTCTTC; cdr3_aa: CASRRGTTLSYNEQFF
d_call: .; j_call: TRBJ2-7; clone_size: few; v_call: TRBV7-2; cdr3_nt: TGTGCCAGCAGCTTGGACATCCTGAGCTCCTACGAGCAGTACTTC; cdr3_aa: CASSLDILSSYEQYF
d_call: TRBD2; j_call: TRBJ2-1; clone_size: many; v_call: TRBV28; cdr3_nt: TGTGCCAGCCCCCCTATAGCGGGCGGCCACTACAATGAGCAGTTCTTC; cdr3_aa: CASPPIAGGHYNEQFF
d_call: .; j_call: TRBJ1-6; clone_size: .; v_call: TRBV27; cdr3_nt: TGTGCCAGCAGTCCGAGGGAAAACTATAATTCACCCCTCCACTTT; cdr3_aa: CASSPRENYNSPLHF
d_call: TRBD2; j_call: TRBJ2-3; clone_size: .; v_call: TRBV29-1; cdr3_nt: TGCAGCGTAGAATCCCTAGCGGGACTGATAGGGGGCCCAGATACGCAGTATTTT; cdr3_aa: CSVESLAGLIGGPDTQYF
d_call: .; j_call: TRBJ1-2; clone_size: .; v_call: TRBV5-1; cdr3_nt: TGCGCCAGCAGCTTGGAGGGGCCAGGGACCTATGGCTACACCTTC; cdr3_aa: CASSLEGPGTYGYTF
d_call: .; j_call: TRBJ1-5; clone_size: few; v_call: TRBV2; cdr3_nt: TGTGCCACCCGGGGGCAGGATGGGAATCAGCCCCAGCATTTT; cdr3_aa: CATRGQDGNQPQHF
d_call: .; j_call: TRBJ2-3; clone_size: .; v_call: TRBV4-2; cdr3_nt: TGTGCCAGCAGCCAAGTACTTGACACAAGCACAGATACGCAGTATTTT; cdr3_aa: CASSQVLDTSTDTQYF
d_call: .; j_call: TRBJ1-1; clone_size: .; v_call: TRBV15; cdr3_nt: TGTGCCACCAGCAGCCCTTCCGGGCAGGGTAAGGTGTGGATGAACACTGAAGCTTTCTTT; cdr3_aa: CATSSPSGQGKVWMNTEAFF
d_call: .; j_call: TRBJ2-7; clone_size: .; v_call: TRBV21-1; cdr3_nt: TGTGCCAGCAGCAAAGGCCTCATGGGACAGTCAGGTTCCTACGAGCAGTACTTC; cdr3_aa: CASSKGLMGQSGSYEQYF
d_call: .; j_call: TRBJ2-1; clone_size: .; v_call: TRBV6-2/TRBV6-3; cdr3_nt: TGTGCCAGCAGGATCTGGGGAATCAATGAGCAGTTCTTC; cdr3_aa: CASRIWGINEQFF
d_call: .; j_call: TRBJ1-5; clone_size: many; v_call: TRBV7-2; cdr3_nt: TGTGCCAGCAGCTTACAGGGTGGTCAGCCCCAGCATTTT; cdr3_aa: CASSLQGGQPQHF
d_call: .; j_call: TRBJ2-1; clone_size: .; v_call: TRBV7-2; cdr3_nt: TGTGCCAGCAGCTTAGGACCGACCGAGCAGTTCTTC; cdr3_aa: CASSLGPTEQFF
d_call: .; j_call: TRBJ1-1; clone_size: .; v_call: TRBV6-6; cdr3_nt: TGTGCCAGCACGGACAGCCCCTACACTGAAGCTTTCTTT; cdr3_aa: CASTDSPYTEAFF
d_call: .; j_call: TRBJ1-2; clone_size: .; v_call: TRBV20-1; cdr3_nt: TGCAGTGCTAGAGATTGGGCAGTAGGCTATGGCTACACCTTC; cdr3_aa: CSARDWAVGYGYTF
d_call: .; j_call: TRBJ2-7; clone_size: few; v_call: TRBV18; cdr3_nt: TGTGCCAGCTCACCAAGGGAGTTTAACTACGAGCAGTACTTC; cdr3_aa: CASSPREFNYEQYF
d_call: .; j_call: TRBJ1-4; clone_size: .; v_call: TRBV7-7; cdr3_nt: TGTGCTAGCAGCGGAGGGGTCAATGAAAAACTGTTTTTT; cdr3_aa: CASSGGVNEKLFF
d_call: TRBD1; j_call: TRBJ2-6; clone_size: few; v_call: TRBV11-1; cdr3_nt: TGTGCCAGCAGCGTTACAGGGGTAGGGTACTCTGGGGCCAACGTCCTGACTTTC; cdr3_aa: CASSVTGVGYSGANVLTF
d_call: TRBD1; j_call: TRBJ1-4; clone_size: .; v_call: TRBV10-3; cdr3_nt: TGTGCCATCAGCGCCGGACAGGGTGGGGATGAAAAACTGTTTTTT; cdr3_aa: CAISAGQGGDEKLFF
d_call: TRBD1; j_call: TRBJ2-7; clone_size: few; v_call: TRBV18; cdr3_nt: TGTGCCAGCTCACCAGACAGGGCATTAACCTACGAGCAGTACTTC; cdr3_aa: CASSPDRALTYEQYF
d_call: .; j_call: TRBJ2-7; clone_size: .; v_call: TRBV4-1; cdr3_nt: TGCGCCAGCAGCCATATACTAGCCCGAGGGTCCTACGAGCAGTACTTC; cdr3_aa: CASSHILARGSYEQYF
d_call: .; j_call: TRBJ1-1; clone_size: few; v_call: TRBV29-1; cdr3_nt: TGCAGCGTTGCCTTCACAGCGGGTAGGAACACTGAAGCTTTCTTT; cdr3_aa: CSVAFTAGRNTEAFF
d_call: TRBD1; j_call: TRBJ2-1; clone_size: many; v_call: TRBV7-6; cdr3_nt: TGTGCCAGCAGCCCGACAGGGGGCTCCTACAATGAGCAGTTCTTC; cdr3_aa: CASSPTGGSYNEQFF
d_call: .; j_call: TRBJ1-1; clone_size: .; v_call: TRBV20-1; cdr3_nt: TGCAGTGCTTTAATGAACGCTGAAGCTTTCTTT; cdr3_aa: CSALMNAEAFF
d_call: .; j_call: TRBJ2-2; clone_size: .; v_call: TRBV7-7; cdr3_nt: TGTGCTAGCAGCCCTTTGAGCGCGAACACCGGGGAGCTGTTTTTT; cdr3_aa: CASSPLSANTGELFF
d_call: .; j_call: TRBJ2-1; clone_size: few; v_call: TRBV28; cdr3_nt: TGTGCCAGCAGACGCCATAGCCGCAGCTCCTACAATGAGCAGTTCTTC; cdr3_aa: CASRRHSRSSYNEQFF
d_call: .; j_call: TRBJ2-3; clone_size: .; v_call: TRBV7-2; cdr3_nt: TGTGCCAGCACGGGGGCTGGAGAATACACAGATACGCAGTATTTT; cdr3_aa: CASTGAGEYTDTQYF
d_call: TRBD2; j_call: TRBJ2-7; clone_size: many; v_call: TRBV28; cdr3_nt: TGTGCCAGCAGTTTGAGACGGAAGGGGACTAGCGGGACCCGGGAGCAGTACTTC; cdr3_aa: CASSLRRKGTSGTREQYF